Listed here are 13 T cell receptor beta chains from one sample, sequenced in a study of OX40 agonist ivuxolimab in advanced cancers. The table came from immunoSEQ multiplex PCR; TCRdb's copy has only in-frame clones and leaves some out. The sample holds 53,000 or so clones, roughly 84% seen once. The sample consisted of CD4+ or CD8+ T cells sorted from blood, taken in a trial of the OX40 agonist ivuxolimab. Receptors were obtained from an adult with an advanced solid tumor such as melanoma, head and neck, liver or kidney cancer.

This clone appeared a few times. The rearrangement uses TRBV6-1 and TRBJ2-7, with 10 bases identical to TRBD2. The CDR3 length is 15 residues. The J segment lost 3 bases and the V segment lost 1 base, leaving 3 bases of the junction unmatched. Per germline, CDR1 MNHNS and CDR2 SASEGT. The CDR3 protein is CASSEVLAGYYEQYF. DNA for the CDR3: TGTGCCAGCAGTGAAGTACTAGCGGGATACTACGAGCAGTACTTC.

This clone appeared once. This chain connects TRBV4-3 to TRBJ2-5; D remains ambiguous. CDR1 is LGHNA, CDR2 YSLEER, per germline. V was shortened by 1 base and J by 4 bases, with 13 bases between the two germline ends. This CDR3 is 15 amino acids long. The CDR3 DNA is TGCGCCAGCAGCCAAGTCCACAGTATAATAGAGACCCAGTACTTC. Residues: CASSQVHSIIETQYF.

The CDR3 region has the DNA TGCGCCAGCAGTACTCTAGAGGGTCGGAATTCACCCCTCCACTTT. It specifies CASSTLEGRNSPLHF. V and J are TRBV4-1 and TRBJ1-6; D gene unclear. Germline lookup yields CDR1 MGHRA and CDR2 YSYEKL. V was pared by 6 bases and J by 7 bases, with 16 bases between. The CDR3 loop spans 15 amino acids.

V gene TRBV12-5 combines with J gene TRBJ2-7, with 7 bases lining up with TRBD1. Germline-derived CDR1 and CDR2 are LGHNT and FRNRAP. CDR3 length: 13 residues. V was pared by 8 bases and J by 4 bases, with 8 bases of the junction left unmatched. The CDR3 reads CASRGTEFYEQYF. The DNA for the CDR3 is TGTGCTAGTCGTGGGACAGAATTTTACGAGCAGTACTTC. The whole variable domain, filled in from reference TRBV12-5 and TRBJ2-7, reads DARVTQTPRHKVTEMGQEVTMRCQPILGHNTVFWYRQTMMQGLELLAYFRNRAPLDDSGMPKDRFSAEMPDATLATLKIQPSEPRDSAVYFCASRGTEFYEQYFGPGTRLTVT.

The rearrangement uses TRBV28 and TRBJ2-7; 13 nucleotides align to TRBD2. Germline V gene sequence: CDR1 MDHEN, CDR2 SYDVKM. The CDR3 totals 15 residues. Trimming at V came to 4 bases and at J to 2 bases, leaving 2 bases not matched to a gene. The CDR3 DNA reads TGTGCCAGCAGTTCGGGACTAGCGGGAACCTACGAGCAGTACTTC. Translation gives CASSSGLAGTYEQYF.

The rearrangement links TRBV28 to TRBJ1-1; D not certain. Germline CDR1 is MDHEN and CDR2 is SYDVKM. V was pared by 5 bases and J by 1 base, with 11 bases between. CDR3 length: 14 amino acids. Here the CDR3 DNA reads TGTGCCAGCAGTCCCCCCCCACAGAACACTGAAGCTTTCTTT. This gives the protein CASSPPPQNTEAFF.

The chain combines TRBV5-1 with TRBJ2-7, with TRBD2 as a possible D gene (5 bases). The CDR3 loop spans 15 amino acids. V was pared by 0 bases and J by 6 bases, with 16 bases between. The germline CDR1 and CDR2 sequences are SGHRS and YFSETQ. The DNA of the CDR3 is TGCGCCAGCAGCTTGGAGGGCGGGCGGCGAGCCGAGCAGTACTTC. The encoded protein is CASSLEGGRRAEQYF.

CDR3 loop: CASSDSGYTF. The CDR3 nucleotides read TGTGCCAGCAGCGATTCGGGCTACACCTTC. The chain has TRBV6-5 and TRBJ1-2; the D is unclear. Germline V CDR1 and CDR2: MNHEY, SVGAGI. This CDR3 region has 10 residues. The V end lost 6 bases, the J end lost 8 bases, and 7 bases lay between the germline ends.

The chain links TRBV4-1 to TRBJ2-1, with 14 positions matching TRBD2. The germline V gene encodes CDR1 MGHRA and CDR2 YSYEKL. V lost 4 bases to trimming and J lost 7 bases; unmatched junction nucleotides: 3. The CDR3 runs 15 residues. The DNA of the CDR3 is TGCGCCAGCAGCCGGGGACTAGCGGGGGCTAATGAGCAGTTCTTC. Translating it yields CASSRGLAGANEQFF.

CDR3 DNA: TGTGCCAGCAGTCTAGGGGGGTCCTATAATTCACCCCTCCACTTT. It encodes CASSLGGSYNSPLHF. The chain couples TRBV6-5 to TRBJ1-6, with TRBD1 as a possible D gene (6 bases). Trimming took 5 bases from V and 1 from J, leaving 9 bases between them. The CDR3 loop spans 15 amino acids. The germline V gene encodes CDR1 MNHEY and CDR2 SVGAGI.

The CDR3 spells CASSYSASNEQFF. The CDR3 DNA reads TGTGCCAGCAGTTACTCGGCTAGCAATGAGCAGTTCTTC. The rearrangement joins TRBV6-6 to TRBJ2-1; no definite D call. The CDR3 contains 13 residues. V dropped 0 bases and J dropped 6 bases, with 6 bases sitting between them. Germline V gives CDR1 MNHNY, CDR2 SVGAGI (reference sequence).

This clone was recorded once. The chain has TRBV7-8 and TRBJ1-4, with 8 bases fitting TRBD1. CDR3 length: 13 amino acids. Germline V gives CDR1 SGHVS, CDR2 FQNEAQ. The ends lost 1 base at V and 8 bases at J; junction bases unmatched: 0. CDR3 coding DNA: TGTGCCAGCAGCTTAGACAGGGGGGAAAAACTGTTTTTT. The encoded protein is CASSLDRGEKLFF.

The rearrangement joins TRBV10-3 to TRBJ1-4; 7 bases are a match to TRBD1. Germline assignment: CDR1 ENHRY and CDR2 SYGVKD. CDR3 length equals 17 residues. With V trimmed by 0 bases and J by 5 bases, 9 bases remained unmatched. CDR3 nucleotide sequence: TGTGCCATCAGTGAGTCGACAGGGCACACCATCAATGAAAAACTGTTTTTT. Its protein product is CAISESTGHTINEKLFF.